This paragraph reports one T cell receptor (beta chain). The CDR3 sequence is 16 residues long. The germline CDR1 and CDR2 sequences are MNHEY and SMNVEV (reference sequence). Trimming removed 0 bases from V and 2 bases from J; junction bases left unmatched: 3. This specimen comes from a study of shared clonotypes between healthy human individuals. Study in general: The composition of the donors was a couple of women and a few men aged 18 to 49.

Original analysis: From ImmunoSEQ came sequences covering only the junction and carrying no quality scores, so filtering differed. Assay: immunoSEQ multiplex PCR; the TCRdb copy retains only in-frame clones and omits some. D and trimming come from the DNA, and the V and J calls and clone size come from that table. The sample includes millions of clones, about 95% of them seen just once. As defined, naive CD8 cells were CD45RO-negative and positively selected for CCR7, with terminally differentiated effector memory CD45RA+ cells excluded. Sequenced material: naive CD8+ T cells sorted from blood. This TCR was recovered from a man between 18 and 29 years old in good health. The chain carries TRBV27 and TRBJ2-1; 8 bases match TRBD1. CDR3 in amino acids: CASSLSTGEPYNEQFF. The CDR3 DNA reads as TGTGCCAGCAGTTTATCGACAGGGGAGCCCTACAATGAGCAGTTCTTC.